The next 32 T cell receptor beta chains were all read from a single sample in a study of T cells in women clearing cervical HPV infection. Libraries were prepared by immunoSEQ multiplex PCR; TCRdb keeps only in-frame clonotypes and omits some of them. Its clone listing holds 13,000 to 15,000 clones. Input material: blood buffy coat. All receptors derive from a woman aged 18-70 years with a cervical HPV16 infection that either progressed to CIN3+ or cleared (not recorded which).

As to this clone: The read terminates 3 residues ahead of where the CDR3 ends, so the germline J gene completes it. The chain joins TRBV14 to TRBJ2-7; D not resolved. Germline V gene data show CDR1 as SGHDN and CDR2 as FVKESK. There are 12 residues in the CDR3. V was cut by 1 base and J by 3 bases, with 4 bases left in between. The CDR3 loop is CASSQAGYEQYF. The part of the CDR3 DNA that was read is TGTGCCAGCAGCCAAGCGGGCTACGAG. Based on the CDR3 plus reference TRBV14 and TRBJ2-7, the full variable domain is EAGVTQFPSHSVIEKGQTVTLRCDPISGHDNLYWYRRVMGKEIKFLLHFVKESKQDESGMPNNRFLAERTGGTYSTLKVQPAELEDSGVYFCASSQAGYEQYFGPGTRLTVT.

About this clone: The read is 3 residues too short to cover the CDR3 end, so that end is filled in from the germline J gene. The V call is TRBV13, the J call TRBJ1-2; TRBD1 is a possible D gene (5 bases). CDR3 length: 17 amino acids. Germline lookup yields CDR1 PRHDT and CDR2 FYEKMQ (reference sequence). Trimming took off 1 base at V and 7 bases at J, with 22 bases between the two ends. The CDR3 loop reads CASSLEWGSGLRGGYTF. The CDR3 bases that were read are TGTGCCAGCAGCTTAGAATGGGGATCAGGGCTCCGCGGTGGC.

About this clone itself: The observed sequence ends 3 residues before the CDR3 terminus, with the missing tail filled in from the germline J gene. The chain joins TRBV2 to TRBJ1-1; TRBD1 matches at 8 bases. The CDR3 sequence is 12 residues long. From germline, CDR1 is SNHLY and CDR2 FYNNEI. The part of the CDR3 DNA that was read is TGTGCCAGCCGGACAGGGACGATCGAA. It is translated as CASRTGTIE. Given in full, the CDR3 is CASRTGTIEAFF.

Note on this clone: The CDR3 end is not reached by the read, which stops 3 residues before it; the germline J gene fills it in. The gene calls are TRBV30 and TRBJ1-2; TRBD1 aligns across 8 bases. CDR1 is GTSNPN and CDR2 is SVGIG in the germline V gene (reference sequence). This CDR3 is 14 amino acids long. The CDR3: CAYHNTGGAYDYTF. CDR3 bases read: TGTGCCTACCATAATACAGGGGGGGCCTACGAC.

As to this clone: With the read ending 3 residues before the CDR3 end, the germline J gene is used to fill in that end. The chain joins TRBV7-9 to TRBJ1-1; no clear D. The CDR3 runs to 15 residues. Germline CDR1 and CDR2: SEHNR and FQNEAQ (reference sequence). This CDR3 reads CASSLSSGVVETAFF. CDR3 bases read: TGTGCCAGCAGCTTGTCTAGCGGGGTTGTAGAGACA. The full variable domain, rest sourced from reference TRBV7-9 and TRBJ1-1, is DTGVSQNPRHKITKRGQNVTFRCDPISEHNRLYWYRQTLGQGPEFLTYFQNEAQLEKSRLLSDRFSAERPKGSFSTLEIQRTEQGDSAMYLCASSLSSGVVETAFFGQGTRLTVV.

A note on this clone: The CDR3 goes on 3 residues after the read ends, and that part is filled in from the germline J gene. The V gene is TRBV19, the J gene TRBJ1-4; TRBD1 matches 9 bases. The CDR3 runs to 13 residues. Germline assignment: CDR1 LNHDA and CDR2 SQIVND (reference sequence). The trim removed 4 bases at V and 8 bases at J, leaving 2 bases unmatched. CDR3 bases read: TGTGCCAGTAGTAGACAGGGGGACGAAAAA. Protein sequence: CASSRQGDEK. The full CDR3 sequence reads CASSRQGDEKLFF.

About this clone: The read halts 3 residues ahead of the CDR3 end, with the missing end drawn from the germline J gene. The rearrangement links TRBV5-1 to TRBJ1-5; D not certain. V was pared by 2 bases and J by 3 bases, with 12 bases between. This CDR3 has 15 amino acids. Germline V gene sequence: CDR1 SGHRS, CDR2 YFSETQ. The DNA read from the CDR3 is TGCGCCAGCAGCTTAGAGGGCACCAACAATCAGCCC. Protein: CASSLEGTNNQP. The CDR3 reads in full as CASSLEGTNNQPQHF.

With regard to this clone: The sequenced fragment ends 3 residues before the CDR3 boundary, so the rest is inferred from the germline J gene. The chain joins TRBV7-9 to TRBJ1-1, with 8 positions matching TRBD1. The CDR3 runs to 15 residues. V was pared by 1 base and J by 0 bases, with 1 base of the junction left unmatched. CDR1 SEHNR and CDR2 FQNEAQ come from the germline V gene (reference sequence). The CDR3 sequence is CASSLGTGLNTEAFF. The covered CDR3 bases are TGTGCCAGCAGCTTAGGGACAGGGTTGAACACTGAA. The full variable domain, with the rest looked up from reference TRBV7-9 and TRBJ1-1, is DTGVSQNPRHKITKRGQNVTFRCDPISEHNRLYWYRQTLGQGPEFLTYFQNEAQLEKSRLLSDRFSAERPKGSFSTLEIQRTEQGDSAMYLCASSLGTGLNTEAFFGQGTRLTVV.

A word on this clone: The CDR3 end falls 3 residues outside the read, so it is completed with the germline J gene. The genes are TRBV18 and TRBJ1-2; TRBD1 aligns across 7 bases. CDR3 size: 15 residues. The V gene's germline CDR1 is KGHSH and CDR2 LQKENI. The sequenced CDR3 bases are TGTGCCAGCCTGGATCCAGTCGAGGGGGCAGATACC. It encodes CASLDPVEGADT. The CDR3 reads in full as CASLDPVEGADTYTF.

As for this clone: Read data end 3 residues before the CDR3 end; the end is taken from the germline J gene. The chain couples TRBV19 to TRBJ2-2, with TRBD2 matching 10 bases. The germline gives CDR1 LNHDA, CDR2 SQIVND (reference sequence). The CDR3 covers 17 residues. Losses at the gene ends were 5 bases for V and 5 bases for J; bases not matched to a gene: 11. CDR3 sequence reads: CASSVHQAGGRTGELFF. Partial CDR3 DNA: TGTGCCAGTAGTGTCCACCAAGCGGGGGGGCGGACCGGGGAG.

Its frequency marks this clone as medium-sized. The missing CDR3 end, 3 residues past where the read stops, is filled in from the germline J gene. This sequence joins TRBV19 and TRBJ1-1; D possibly corresponds to TRBD1 (5 bases). CDR1 and CDR2 from the germline V gene are LNHDA and SQIVND (reference sequence). This CDR3 contains 12 residues. The V and J ends lost 8 bases and 0 bases respectively, with 7 bases between them. This CDR3 is CASGRVNTEAFF. Incomplete CDR3 DNA: TGTGCCAGTGGCAGGGTGAACACTGAA.

In regard to this clone: The CDR3 end is not reached by the read, which stops 3 residues before it; the germline J gene fills it in. The chain combines TRBV2 with TRBJ2-5; 7 bases align to TRBD2. The CDR3 spans 15 residues. V shed 4 bases and J 0 bases; nucleotides not matched to a gene: 5. Germline assignment: CDR1 SNHLY and CDR2 FYNNEI. CDR3: CASSGTSGYQETQYF. The part of the CDR3 DNA that was read is TGTGCCAGCAGTGGGACTAGTGGCTACCAAGAGACC.

Worth noting for this clone: The read halts 3 residues ahead of the CDR3 end, with the missing end drawn from the germline J gene. The J gene is TRBJ1-1, the V gene TRBV7-9; the match to TRBD1 covers 11 bases. This CDR3 has 15 residues. In germline, CDR1 is SEHNR, CDR2 FQNEAQ (reference sequence). CDR3 DNA (partial): TGTGCCAGCAGCTTAACCGGGACAGGGGGTTTAGGG. Amino acids: CASSLTGTGGLG. The full-length CDR3 reads as CASSLTGTGGLGAFF.

Comments on this clone: The CDR3 end lies 3 residues beyond the end of the read and is filled in from the germline J gene. The chain joins TRBV19 to TRBJ2-3, with 7 positions matching TRBD1. This CDR3 is built from 15 residues. Germline values: CDR1 LNHDA, CDR2 SQIVND (reference sequence). The CDR3: CASSEGINPGQPQYF. The CDR3 DNA, read in part, is TGTGCCAGTAGTGAAGGGATAAATCCGGGACAGCCG.

Turning to this clone: The CDR3 end is not reached by the read, which stops 3 residues before it; the germline J gene fills it in. This chain uses TRBV30 with TRBJ1-2, with TRBD1 as a possible D gene (6 bases). The CDR3 extends over 13 amino acids. CDR1 and CDR2 from the germline V gene are GTSNPN and SVGIG (reference sequence). The covered CDR3 bases are TGTGCCTGGAGTGTAGATCACCGGGACAGC. Translation gives CAWSVDHRDS. In full, the CDR3 reads CAWSVDHRDSYTF. Together with reference TRBV30 and TRBJ1-2, the CDR3 gives the full variable domain: SQTIHQWPATLVQPVGSPLSLECTVEGTSNPNLYWYRQAAGRGLQLLFYSVGIGQISSEVPQNLSASRPQDRQFILSSKKLLLSDSGFYLCAWSVDHRDSYTFGSGTRLTVV.

The CDR3 reads CASSLIGQGAGTEAFF. CDR3 bases read: TGTGCCAGCAGCTTAATTGGTCAGGGGGCAGGCACTGAA. V is TRBV7-7 and J is TRBJ1-1; 8 bases are a match to TRBD1. The DNA ends 3 residues before the CDR3 does, and the rest of the CDR3 is filled in from the germline J gene. V was clipped by 2 bases and J by 4 bases; unmatched bases: 9. CDR3 length: 16 residues. Germline V gene sequence: CDR1 SSHAT, CDR2 FNYEAQ (reference sequence).

Comments on this clone: The read terminates 3 residues ahead of where the CDR3 ends, so the germline J gene completes it. The chain joins TRBV20-1 to TRBJ2-2, with 8 bases lining up with TRBD1. Germline CDR1 DFQATT, CDR2 SNEGSKA (reference sequence). Unmatched junction bases numbered 10, after V lost 4 bases and J lost 6 bases. The CDR3 length is 15 residues. Partial CDR3 DNA: TGCAGTGCTAACCCTCGACAGGGGAAGTCCGGGGAG. Its translation is CSANPRQGKSGE. The CDR3, in full, reads CSANPRQGKSGELFF.

A note on this clone: From the germline J gene comes the end of the CDR3, since the read stops 3 residues before it. V gene TRBV19 combines with J gene TRBJ1-6; D is unresolved. CDR1 is LNHDA, CDR2 SQIVND, per germline (reference sequence). The CDR3 length is 15 residues. Trimming took off 0 bases at V and 8 bases at J, with 11 bases between the two ends. The part of the CDR3 DNA that was read is TGTGCCAGTAGTATAGAGGCGAGGGCGCATTCACCC. The encoded protein is CASSIEARAHSP. The CDR3, in full, reads CASSIEARAHSPLHF.

On this clone: The missing CDR3 end, 3 residues past where the read stops, is filled in from the germline J gene. The rearrangement joins TRBV5-1 to TRBJ1-2, with 9 bases matching TRBD1. The CDR3 has 14 amino acids. The V gene's germline CDR1 is SGHRS and CDR2 YFSETQ. V lost 5 bases to trimming and J lost 7 bases; unmatched junction nucleotides: 9. The CDR3 loop reads CASREGQGTSGYTF. The part of the CDR3 DNA that was read is TGCGCCAGCAGAGAGGGACAGGGTACGAGTGGC.

To note about this clone: The read ends 3 residues early relative to the CDR3; the germline J gene fills the gap. The chain is built from TRBV11-3 and TRBJ1-2; D is possibly TRBD1 (5 bases). The V gene's germline CDR1 is SGHNT and CDR2 YENEEA. This CDR3 has 15 amino acids. CDR3 sequence reads: CASSPRTEPRGDYTF. The sequenced part of the CDR3 DNA is TGTGCCAGCAGCCCACGGACGGAGCCTAGGGGAGAC.

Notes on this clone: The CDR3 goes on 3 residues after the read ends, and that part is filled in from the germline J gene. The V and J genes are TRBV5-1 and TRBJ1-1; 8 nucleotides align to TRBD1. The CDR3 totals 15 residues. CDR1 SGHRS and CDR2 YFSETQ come from the germline V gene. The sequenced part of the CDR3 DNA is TGCGCCAGCAGCTTGGGACAGGGGACCACAGATACG. This encodes CASSLGQGTTDT. The CDR3 reads in full as CASSLGQGTTDTAFF.

As concerns this clone: The read finishes 3 residues shy of the CDR3 end, and the germline J gene is used to complete it. V is TRBV5-1 and J is TRBJ2-3; no reliable D call. V lost 0 bases and J 2 bases, leaving 7 bases between the germline ends. This CDR3 has 14 residues. Germline lookup yields CDR1 SGHRS and CDR2 YFSETQ. CDR3 residues: CASSLEHSTDTQYF. The sequenced part of the CDR3 DNA is TGCGCCAGCAGCTTGGAGCATTCCACAGATACG.

Turning to this clone: Coverage ceases 3 residues before the CDR3 finishes, and the germline J gene fills in the end. The V gene is TRBV12-3 or TRBV12-4, the J gene TRBJ2-5, with 7 bases matching TRBD1. Trimming took 6 bases from V and 6 from J; bases not matched to a gene: 13. The length of the CDR3 is 15 residues. The CDR3 protein is CASSKATGELKTQYF. The covered CDR3 bases are TGTGCCAGCAGCAAAGCAACAGGGGAGTTAAAGACC.

This clone shows up as medium-sized by frequency. The read is 3 residues too short to cover the CDR3 end, so that end is filled in from the germline J gene. V usage is TRBV2 and J usage is TRBJ2-4; D remains unclear. The CDR3 has 13 residues. V was cut by 6 bases and J by 7 bases, with 13 bases left in between. Germline CDR1 and CDR2: SNHLY and FYNNEI. The covered CDR3 bases are TGTGCCAGCAGGCTGGTCGGGTTCAACATT. This gives the protein CASRLVGFNI. The CDR3, in full, reads CASRLVGFNIQYF. Complete variable domain (other parts from reference TRBV2 and TRBJ2-4): EPEVTQTPSHQVTQMGQEVILRCVPISNHLYFYWYRQILGQKVEFLVSFYNNEISEKSEIFDDQFSVERPDGSNFTLKIRSTKLEDSAMYFCASRLVGFNIQYFGAGTRLSVL.

About this clone itself: The observed sequence ends 3 residues before the CDR3 terminus, with the missing tail filled in from the germline J gene. The V gene is TRBV7-3, the J gene TRBJ2-3; D may be TRBD2 (6 bases). The CDR3 has 14 amino acids. V gave up 1 base and J gave up 6 bases, with 11 bases separating them. CDR1 is SGHTA, CDR2 FQGTGA, per germline. The CDR3 DNA, read in part, is TGTGCCAGCAGCTTAAGCGGGGCTGGGGATACG. This encodes CASSLSGAGDT. The whole CDR3 sequence is CASSLSGAGDTQYF.

Turning to this clone: Compared with germline, one end of the junction differs, possibly owing to a read error. The CDR3 end is not reached by the read, which stops 3 residues before it; the germline J gene fills it in. The V gene is TRBV5-1, the J gene TRBJ2-3; possibly TRBD1 for D (7 bases). This CDR3 is built from 15 residues. Germline V CDR1 and CDR2: SGHRS, YFSETQ. The CDR3 reads CASGLGGQPTDTQYF. The sequenced CDR3 bases are TGCGCCAGCGGCTTGGGGGGACAGCCCACAGATACG.

Points on this clone: The read ends 3 residues shy of where the CDR3 ends; the end is completed using the germline J gene. The chain combines TRBV30 with TRBJ2-6; maybe TRBD1 (6 bases). The CDR3 consists of 13 residues. The V end lost 8 bases, the J end lost 1 base, and 9 bases lay between the germline ends. Germline V gene data show CDR1 as GTSNPN and CDR2 as SVGIG (reference sequence). The CDR3 here is CARRGSGANVLTF. The part of the CDR3 DNA that was read is TGTGCCCGCAGGGGTTCTGGGGCCAACGTC.

Considering frequency, this clone is large. Read coverage stops 3 residues before the CDR3 terminus; the germline J gene supplies the remainder. The chain links TRBV7-3 to TRBJ2-2; D is perhaps TRBD2 (5 bases). CDR1 SGHTA and CDR2 FQGTGA come from the germline V gene. The CDR3 totals 13 residues. Trimming removed 6 bases at V and 6 bases at J, with 11 bases between. The covered CDR3 bases are TGTGCCAGCAGAACGGGGTTGGCCGGGGAG. This sequence encodes CASRTGLAGE. The whole CDR3 protein is CASRTGLAGELFF.

Concerning this clone: The observed sequence ends 3 residues before the CDR3 terminus, with the missing tail filled in from the germline J gene. The V call is TRBV20-1, the J call TRBJ2-7; D uncertain. This CDR3 contains 13 residues. Germline CDR1 reads DFQATT; CDR2 reads SNEGSKA (reference sequence). The ends were cut back, 0 bases at V and 6 bases at J, with 12 bases in the middle. The CDR3 bases that were read are TGCAGTGCTAGAGAAAGCGCCCAGAGCGAG. This gives the protein CSARESAQSE. From start to end, the CDR3 is CSARESAQSEQYF.

Regarding this clone: The read comes to an end 3 residues before the CDR3 does, leaving the germline J gene to fill in the end. The rearrangement joins TRBV2 to TRBJ1-2; D possibly corresponds to TRBD1 (5 bases). CDR3 length: 14 amino acids. Germline V gene lookup returns CDR1 SNHLY and CDR2 FYNNEI. CDR3 loop: CASRGLAGFDDYTF. The CDR3 DNA, read in part, is TGTGCCAGCAGGGGACTAGCGGGGTTCGACGAC.

To note about this clone: The CDR3 end is not reached by the read, which stops 3 residues before it; the germline J gene fills it in. The chain links TRBV18 to TRBJ2-3; perhaps TRBD1 as D (6 bases). Between the trimmed V and J ends, which lost 8 bases and 4 bases, there was a span of 19 bases. This CDR3 is built from 15 residues. Germline V gene data show CDR1 as KGHSH and CDR2 as LQKENI. CDR3 amino acids: CASLDPVEGADTQYF. The DNA read from the CDR3 is TGTGCCAGCCTGGATCCAGTCGAGGGGGCAGATACG.

Regarding this clone: The CDR3 goes on 3 residues after the read ends, and that part is filled in from the germline J gene. This chain links TRBV10-3 with TRBJ1-1; maybe TRBD1 (6 bases). CDR1 is ENHRY and CDR2 is SYGVKD in the germline V gene. Trimming stripped 6 bases from V and 4 bases from J, with 15 bases between. This CDR3 has 14 residues. The sequenced part of the CDR3 DNA is TGTGCCATCAGACCACGGACAGAGTCCACTGAA. It yields the protein CAIRPRTESTE. The full CDR3 reads CAIRPRTESTEAFF.